This record looks at one T cell receptor (beta chain) sequence and its context. The data derive from a study of control samples from healthy donors and cancer patients. Using immunoSEQ multiplex PCR, the repertoire was profiled, and TCRdb retains in-frame clones only, with some absent. The sample has some 130,000 clones; about 87% are singletons. The clonotype was recovered from a man aged 40-49 years in good health. Sequences were obtained from blood.

The CDR3 nucleotides are TGTGCCACCAGCATTATTGCTAGTGGCAATCAGCCCCAGCATTTT. Translation gives CATSIIASGNQPQHF. The chain joins TRBV15 to TRBJ1-5; no clear D gene. Trimming took 4 bases from V and 2 from J, leaving 12 bases between them. This CDR3 is 15 amino acids long. Germline V gene sequence: CDR1 LNHNV, CDR2 YYDKDF (reference sequence).